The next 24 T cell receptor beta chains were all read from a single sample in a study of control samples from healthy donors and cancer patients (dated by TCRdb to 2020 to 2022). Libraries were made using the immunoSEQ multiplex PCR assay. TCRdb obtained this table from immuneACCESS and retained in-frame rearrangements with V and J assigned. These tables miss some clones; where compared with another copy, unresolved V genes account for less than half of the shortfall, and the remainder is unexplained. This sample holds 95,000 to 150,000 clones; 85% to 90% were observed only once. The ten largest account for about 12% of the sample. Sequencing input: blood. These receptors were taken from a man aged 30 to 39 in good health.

The CDR3, as DNA: TGTGCCAGCAGCTTGTATGGGGCCAACGTCCTGACTTTC. Amino acid sequence: CASSLYGANVLTF. V is TRBV11-2 and J is TRBJ2-6; D ambiguous. The CDR3 is 13 residues long. Trimming shortened V by 3 bases and J by 3 bases, and 3 bases separated the two germline ends. Looked up from germline, CDR1 is SGHAT and CDR2 is FQNNGV.

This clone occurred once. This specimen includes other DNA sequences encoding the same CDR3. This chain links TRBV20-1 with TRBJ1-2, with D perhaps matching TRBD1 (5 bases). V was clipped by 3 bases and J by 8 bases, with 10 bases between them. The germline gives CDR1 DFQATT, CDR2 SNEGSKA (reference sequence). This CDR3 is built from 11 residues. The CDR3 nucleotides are TGCAGTGCTAGGGTGGGGGGGGGCTACACCTTC. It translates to CSARVGGGYTF.

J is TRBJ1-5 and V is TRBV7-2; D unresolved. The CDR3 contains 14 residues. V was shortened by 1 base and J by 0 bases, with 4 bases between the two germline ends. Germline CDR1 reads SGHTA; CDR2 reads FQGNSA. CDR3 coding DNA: TGTGCCAGCAGCTTAGTACATAGCAATCAGCCCCAGCATTTT. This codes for CASSLVHSNQPQHF.

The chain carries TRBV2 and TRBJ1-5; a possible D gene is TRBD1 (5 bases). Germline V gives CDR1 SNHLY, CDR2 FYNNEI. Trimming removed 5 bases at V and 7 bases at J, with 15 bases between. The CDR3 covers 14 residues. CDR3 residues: CASSLGGIWQPQHF. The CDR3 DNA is TGTGCCAGCAGTTTGGGGGGAATTTGGCAGCCCCAGCATTTT.

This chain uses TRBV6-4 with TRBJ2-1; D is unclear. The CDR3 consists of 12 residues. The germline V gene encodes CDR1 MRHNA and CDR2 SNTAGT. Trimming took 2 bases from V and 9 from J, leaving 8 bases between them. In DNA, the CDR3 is TGTGCCAGCAGTGACAATGAGCTTGAGCAGTTCTTC. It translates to CASSDNELEQFF.

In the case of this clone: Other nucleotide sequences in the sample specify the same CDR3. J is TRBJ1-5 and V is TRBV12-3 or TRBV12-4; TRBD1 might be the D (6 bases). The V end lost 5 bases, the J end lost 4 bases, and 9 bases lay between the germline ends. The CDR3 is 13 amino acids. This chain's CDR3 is CASSSQGNQPQHF. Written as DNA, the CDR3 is TGTGCCAGCAGTAGTCAGGGGAATCAGCCCCAGCATTTT.

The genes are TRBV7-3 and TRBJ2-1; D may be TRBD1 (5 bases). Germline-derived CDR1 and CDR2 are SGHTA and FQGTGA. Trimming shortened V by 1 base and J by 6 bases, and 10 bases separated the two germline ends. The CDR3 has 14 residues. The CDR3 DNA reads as TGTGCCAGCAGCTTAAATCAGGGTAGCAATGAGCAGTTCTTC. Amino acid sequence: CASSLNQGSNEQFF.

The CDR3 DNA reads as TGTGCCACCAGTGGAGGACAGAATGAAGCTTTCTTT. Its protein product is CATSGGQNEAFF. The V and J genes are TRBV24-1 and TRBJ1-1; D possibly corresponds to TRBD1 (6 bases). CDR1 and CDR2 from the germline V gene are KGHDR and SFDVKD. CDR3 length: 12 residues. Trimming cost V 5 bases and J 7 bases, with 10 bases left between them.

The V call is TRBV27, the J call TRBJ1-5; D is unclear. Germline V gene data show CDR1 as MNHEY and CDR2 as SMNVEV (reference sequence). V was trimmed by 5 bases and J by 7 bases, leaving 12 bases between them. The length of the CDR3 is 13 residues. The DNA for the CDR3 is TGTGCCAGCAGTCCCCAAGGGAAACAGCCCCAGCATTTT. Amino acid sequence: CASSPQGKQPQHF.

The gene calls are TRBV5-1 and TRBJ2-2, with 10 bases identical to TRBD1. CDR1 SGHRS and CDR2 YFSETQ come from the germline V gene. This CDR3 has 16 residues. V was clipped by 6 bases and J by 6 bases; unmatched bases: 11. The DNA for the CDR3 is TGCGCCAGCACCCCAGCCGGGACAGGGGAATCCGGGGAGCTGTTTTTT. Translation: CASTPAGTGESGELFF. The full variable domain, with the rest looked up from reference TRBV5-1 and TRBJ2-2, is KAGVTQTPRYLIKTRGQQVTLSCSPISGHRSVSWYQQTPGQGLQFLFEYFSETQRNKGNFPGRFSGRQFSNSRSEMNVSTLELGDSALYLCASTPAGTGESGELFFGEGSRLTVL.

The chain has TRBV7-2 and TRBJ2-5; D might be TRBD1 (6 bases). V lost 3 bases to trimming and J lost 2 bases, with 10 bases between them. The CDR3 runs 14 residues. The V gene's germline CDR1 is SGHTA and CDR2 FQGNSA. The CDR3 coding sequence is TGTGCCAGCAGCTTCGGACAGAGACAAGAGACCCAGTACTTC. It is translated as CASSFGQRQETQYF.

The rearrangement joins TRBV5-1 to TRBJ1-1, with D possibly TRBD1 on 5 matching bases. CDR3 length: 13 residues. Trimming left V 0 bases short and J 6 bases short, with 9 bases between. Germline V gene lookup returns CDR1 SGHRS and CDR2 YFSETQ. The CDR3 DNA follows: TGCGCCAGCAGCTTGGCGTTGGGGGCTGAAGCTTTCTTT. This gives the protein CASSLALGAEAFF.

The CDR3 loop is CASSDGATNEKLFF. CDR3 sequence (DNA): TGTGCCAGCAGCGACGGAGCAACTAATGAAAAACTGTTTTTT. The genes are TRBV6-2 or TRBV6-3 and TRBJ1-4, with D unclear. Germline V gene data show CDR1 as MNHEY and CDR2 as SVGEGT. The V end was cut by 6 bases, the J end by 0 bases, with 8 bases between. There are 14 residues in the CDR3.

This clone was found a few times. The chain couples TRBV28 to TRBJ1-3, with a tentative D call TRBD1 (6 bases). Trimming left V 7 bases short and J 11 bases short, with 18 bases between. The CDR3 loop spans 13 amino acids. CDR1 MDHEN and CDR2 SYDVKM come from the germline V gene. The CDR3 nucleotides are TGTGCCAGCAAAGGGACACCTAGTAGTCCCATATATTTT. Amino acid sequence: CASKGTPSSPIYF.

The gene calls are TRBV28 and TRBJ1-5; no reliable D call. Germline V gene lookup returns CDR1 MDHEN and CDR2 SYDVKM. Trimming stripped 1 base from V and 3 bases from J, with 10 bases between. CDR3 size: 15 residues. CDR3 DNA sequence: TGTGCCAGCAGTTTATCTGGGTACTACAATCAGCCCCAGCATTTT. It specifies CASSLSGYYNQPQHF.

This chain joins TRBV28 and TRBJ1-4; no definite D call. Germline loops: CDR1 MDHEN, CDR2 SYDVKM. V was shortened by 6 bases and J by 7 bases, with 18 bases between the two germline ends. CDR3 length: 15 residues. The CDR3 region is CASSDAARSSEKLFF. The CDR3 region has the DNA TGTGCCAGCAGCGACGCCGCCCGGTCGTCTGAAAAACTGTTTTTT.

The CDR3 sequence: CASSLSRGPGANVLTF. DNA of the CDR3: TGTGCCAGCAGCTTAAGTCGGGGACCCGGGGCCAACGTCCTGACTTTC. This chain joins TRBV7-3 and TRBJ2-6; D tentatively reads TRBD1 or TRBD2 (5 bases each). V gave up 1 base and J gave up 4 bases, with 11 bases separating them. The CDR3 is 16 residues long. The V gene's germline CDR1 is SGHTA and CDR2 FQGTGA.

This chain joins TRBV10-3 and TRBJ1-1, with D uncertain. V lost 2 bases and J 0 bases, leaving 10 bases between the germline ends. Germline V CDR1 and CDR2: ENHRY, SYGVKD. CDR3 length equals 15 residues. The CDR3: CAISENGNMNTEAFF. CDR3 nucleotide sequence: TGTGCCATCAGTGAGAATGGGAACATGAACACTGAAGCTTTCTTT.

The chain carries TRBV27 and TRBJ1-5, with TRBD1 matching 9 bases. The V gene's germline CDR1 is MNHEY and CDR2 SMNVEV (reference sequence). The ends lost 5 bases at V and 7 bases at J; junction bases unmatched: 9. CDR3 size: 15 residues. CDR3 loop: CASSPLQGARQPQHF. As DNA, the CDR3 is TGTGCCAGCAGTCCGCTACAGGGGGCCAGACAGCCCCAGCATTTT.

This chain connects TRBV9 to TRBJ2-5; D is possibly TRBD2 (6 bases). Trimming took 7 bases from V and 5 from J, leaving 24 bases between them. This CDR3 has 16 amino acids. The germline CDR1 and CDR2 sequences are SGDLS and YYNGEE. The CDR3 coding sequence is TGTGCCAGCCGATCACCCCGACTAAGAGGAGGGGAGACCCAGTACTTC. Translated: CASRSPRLRGGETQYF.

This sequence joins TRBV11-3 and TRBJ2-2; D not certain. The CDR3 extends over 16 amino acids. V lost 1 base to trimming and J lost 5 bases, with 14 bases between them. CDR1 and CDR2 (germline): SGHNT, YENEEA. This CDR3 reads CASSLGANRGTGELFF. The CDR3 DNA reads TGTGCCAGCAGCTTAGGCGCGAATCGAGGTACCGGGGAGCTGTTTTTT.

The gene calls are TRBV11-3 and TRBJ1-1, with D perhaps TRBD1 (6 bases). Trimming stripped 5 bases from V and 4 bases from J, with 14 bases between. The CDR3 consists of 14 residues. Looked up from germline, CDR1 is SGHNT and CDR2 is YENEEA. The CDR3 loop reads CASSPRVGGTEAFF. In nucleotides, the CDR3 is TGTGCCAGCAGCCCCCGAGTAGGGGGCACTGAAGCTTTCTTT.

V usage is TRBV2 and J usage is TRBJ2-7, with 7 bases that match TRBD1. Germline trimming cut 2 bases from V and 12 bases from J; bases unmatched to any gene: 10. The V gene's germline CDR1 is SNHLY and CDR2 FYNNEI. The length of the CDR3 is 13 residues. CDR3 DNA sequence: TGTGCCAGCAGTGAACAAGGTCAGACAGGGCCGTACGTC. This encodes CASSEQGQTGPYV.

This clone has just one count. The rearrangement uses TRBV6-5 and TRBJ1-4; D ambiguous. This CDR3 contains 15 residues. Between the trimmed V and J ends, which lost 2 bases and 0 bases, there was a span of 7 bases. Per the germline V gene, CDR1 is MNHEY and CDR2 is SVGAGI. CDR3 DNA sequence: TGTGCCAGCAGTTACGACCCGGCAACTAATGAAAAACTGTTTTTT. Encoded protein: CASSYDPATNEKLFF.